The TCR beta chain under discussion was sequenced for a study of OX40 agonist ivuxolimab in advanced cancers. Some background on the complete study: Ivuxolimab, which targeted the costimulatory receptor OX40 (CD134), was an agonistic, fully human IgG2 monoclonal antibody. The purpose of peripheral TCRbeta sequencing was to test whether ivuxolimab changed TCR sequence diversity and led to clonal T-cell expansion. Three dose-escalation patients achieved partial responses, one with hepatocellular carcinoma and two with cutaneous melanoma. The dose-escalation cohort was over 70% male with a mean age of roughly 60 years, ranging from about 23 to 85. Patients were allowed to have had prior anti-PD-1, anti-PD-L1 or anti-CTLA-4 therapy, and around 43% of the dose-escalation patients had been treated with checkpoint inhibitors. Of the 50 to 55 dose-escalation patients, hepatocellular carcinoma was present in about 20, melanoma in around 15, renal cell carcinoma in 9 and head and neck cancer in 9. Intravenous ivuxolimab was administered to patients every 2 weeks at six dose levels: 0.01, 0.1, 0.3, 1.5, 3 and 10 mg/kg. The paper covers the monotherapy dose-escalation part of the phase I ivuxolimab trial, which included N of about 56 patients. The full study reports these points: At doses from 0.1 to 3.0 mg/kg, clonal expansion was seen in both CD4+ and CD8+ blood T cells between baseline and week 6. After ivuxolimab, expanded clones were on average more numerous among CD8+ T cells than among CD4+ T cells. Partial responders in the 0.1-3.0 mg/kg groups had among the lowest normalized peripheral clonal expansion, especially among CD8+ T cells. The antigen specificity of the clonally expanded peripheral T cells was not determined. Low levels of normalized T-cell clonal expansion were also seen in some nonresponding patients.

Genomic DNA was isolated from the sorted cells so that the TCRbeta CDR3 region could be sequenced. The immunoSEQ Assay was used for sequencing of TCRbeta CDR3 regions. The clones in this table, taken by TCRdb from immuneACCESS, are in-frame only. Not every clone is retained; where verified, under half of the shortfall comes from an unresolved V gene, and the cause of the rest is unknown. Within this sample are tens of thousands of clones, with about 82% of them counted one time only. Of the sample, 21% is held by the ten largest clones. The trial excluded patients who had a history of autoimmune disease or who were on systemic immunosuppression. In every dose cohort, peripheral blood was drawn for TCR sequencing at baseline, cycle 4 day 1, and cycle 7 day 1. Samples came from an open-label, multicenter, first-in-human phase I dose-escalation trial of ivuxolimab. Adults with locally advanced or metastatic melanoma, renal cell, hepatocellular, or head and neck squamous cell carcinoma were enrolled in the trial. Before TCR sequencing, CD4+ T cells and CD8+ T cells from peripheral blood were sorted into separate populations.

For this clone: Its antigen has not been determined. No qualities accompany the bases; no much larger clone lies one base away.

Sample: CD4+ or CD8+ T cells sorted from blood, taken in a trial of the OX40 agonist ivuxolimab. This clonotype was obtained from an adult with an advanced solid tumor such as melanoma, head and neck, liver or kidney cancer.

The CDR3 region has the sequence CASSLNFLGYEQYF. The sequenced DNA is TGTGCCAGCAGCTTAAATTTCCTGGGTTACGAGCAGTACTTC. The rearrangement combines TRBV7-2 with TRBJ2-7; the D gene is unclear. CDR1 is given as SGHTA and CDR2 as FQGNSA, both from the germline V gene. The V end loses 2 bases and the J end loses 4 bases, and a stretch of 12 bases separates them. Taken from cysteine to phenylalanine, the CDR3 has 14 residues. The read is trimmed to its CDR3 DNA, 42 bases read in frame from base 1.